A selection of T cell receptor beta chains follows, all from one sample in a study of identical twins. MiXCR, run by TCRdb on the 5' RACE reads, gives a single entry per CDR3 protein. The data contain some 560,000 distinct CDR3 sequences, nearly 10% of them seen just once; the ten biggest clones take up under 3.5%. These data were also filed under a second study, of yellow fever vaccine responses in identical twins.

The sample consisted of PBMCs. These receptors all come from a woman aged 18 to 35 in good health. Each CDR3 is given with its conserved first and last residue. The D gene is left open where the match is weak. Only part of the rows carry a size: once, few, many, or a class if the clone is expanded.

V gene: TRBV5-1
J gene: TRBJ1-5
clone size: .
D gene: .
CDR3 protein: CASSLEGIGNQPQHF
CDR3 DNA: TGCGCCAGCAGCTTGGAGGGGATCGGCAATCAGCCCCAGCATTTT

V gene: TRBV5-1
J gene: TRBJ2-2
clone size: many
D gene: .
CDR3 protein: CASSLAGRTGELFF
CDR3 DNA: TGCGCCAGCAGCTTGGCAGGTCGTACCGGGGAGCTGTTTTTT

V gene: TRBV5-6
J gene: TRBJ2-7
clone size: many
D gene: TRBD2
CDR3 protein: CASSLISGRALYEQYF
CDR3 DNA: TGTGCCAGCAGCCTAATTAGCGGGAGGGCCCTGTACGAGCAGTACTTC

V gene: TRBV3-1
J gene: TRBJ2-5
clone size: .
D gene: TRBD2
CDR3 protein: CAICLTSGGLSQETQYF
CDR3 DNA: TGTGCCATCTGTTTAACTAGCGGGGGCCTCTCCCAAGAGACCCAGTACTTC

V gene: TRBV28
J gene: TRBJ1-3
clone size: many
D gene: .
CDR3 protein: CASSLRQGNTIYF
CDR3 DNA: TGTGCCAGCAGTTTAAGGCAAGGAAACACCATATATTTT

V gene: TRBV4-3
J gene: TRBJ2-3
clone size: many
D gene: TRBD2
CDR3 protein: CASSQDSAVAGVDTQYF
CDR3 DNA: TGCGCCAGCAGCCAAGATAGTGCGGTAGCGGGAGTTGATACGCAGTATTTT

V gene: TRBV4-2
J gene: TRBJ2-2
clone size: once
D gene: .
CDR3 protein: CASSQKSGALFF
CDR3 DNA: TGTGCCAGCAGCCAGAAAAGTGGGGCGCTCTTTTTT

V gene: TRBV20-1
J gene: TRBJ1-2
clone size: few
D gene: TRBD1
CDR3 protein: CSARVDRAGYGYTF
CDR3 DNA: TGCAGTGCTAGAGTCGACAGGGCGGGCTATGGCTACACCTTC

V gene: TRBV5-1
J gene: TRBJ1-1
clone size: .
D gene: .
CDR3 protein: CASSPYLQGDTEAFF
CDR3 DNA: TGCGCCAGCAGCCCTTACTTACAGGGTGACACTGAAGCTTTCTTT

V gene: TRBV21-1
J gene: TRBJ2-7
clone size: once
D gene: .
CDR3 protein: CASSKQPPGQGEYEQYF
CDR3 DNA: TGTGCCAGCAGCAAGCAACCTCCGGGACAGGGAGAGTACGAGCAGTACTTC

V gene: TRBV5-1
J gene: TRBJ2-1
clone size: many
D gene: TRBD2
CDR3 protein: CASSVGLAGGYNEQFF
CDR3 DNA: TGCGCCAGCAGCGTCGGACTAGCGGGGGGGTACAATGAGCAGTTCTTC

V gene: TRBV10-3
J gene: TRBJ1-1
clone size: many
D gene: TRBD1
CDR3 protein: CAISEYRGADTEAFF
CDR3 DNA: TGTGCCATCAGTGAGTACAGGGGAGCAGACACTGAAGCTTTCTTT

V gene: TRBV30
J gene: TRBJ2-2
clone size: many
D gene: .
CDR3 protein: CAWSHSYTGELFF
CDR3 DNA: TGTGCCTGGAGTCACAGCTACACCGGGGAGCTGTTTTTT

V gene: TRBV28
J gene: TRBJ2-7
clone size: .
D gene: TRBD2
CDR3 protein: CASSLVGKWTSATQQYF
CDR3 DNA: TGTGCCAGCAGTTTGGTGGGGAAGTGGACTAGCGCTACGCAGCAGTACTTC

V gene: TRBV29-1
J gene: TRBJ2-5
clone size: .
D gene: .
CDR3 protein: CSVEVGGSETQYF
CDR3 DNA: TGCAGCGTTGAAGTCGGGGGATCGGAGACCCAGTACTTC

V gene: TRBV20-1
J gene: TRBJ2-3
clone size: many
D gene: .
CDR3 protein: CSARVESADTQYF
CDR3 DNA: TGCAGTGCTAGAGTTGAATCGGCAGATACGCAGTATTTT

V gene: TRBV4-3
J gene: TRBJ2-2
clone size: many
D gene: .
CDR3 protein: CASSRLKSTGELFF
CDR3 DNA: TGCGCCAGCAGCCGTCTTAAAAGCACCGGGGAGCTGTTTTTT

V gene: TRBV5-5
J gene: TRBJ2-1
clone size: many
D gene: .
CDR3 protein: CASSLEGIFDNEQFF
CDR3 DNA: TGTGCCAGCAGCTTGGAAGGGATATTTGACAATGAGCAGTTCTTC

V gene: TRBV15
J gene: TRBJ2-7
clone size: few
D gene: .
CDR3 protein: CATGSSLSAPGQYF
CDR3 DNA: TGTGCCACCGGATCCAGCTTATCCGCTCCTGGGCAGTACTTC

V gene: TRBV6-5
J gene: TRBJ2-7
clone size: few
D gene: .
CDR3 protein: CASSYGSSLEQYF
CDR3 DNA: TGTGCCAGCAGTTACGGGTCGAGTTTAGAGCAGTACTTC

V gene: TRBV5-1
J gene: TRBJ1-2
clone size: .
D gene: .
CDR3 protein: CASPRGGYTF
CDR3 DNA: TGCGCCAGCCCACGGGGTGGCTACACCTTC

V gene: TRBV9
J gene: TRBJ2-7
clone size: few
D gene: .
CDR3 protein: CASSVDASRSTEQYF
CDR3 DNA: TGTGCCAGCAGCGTAGACGCCTCCAGGTCTACCGAGCAGTACTTC

V gene: TRBV14
J gene: TRBJ2-1
clone size: .
D gene: .
CDR3 protein: CASSPRRGRGEQFF
CDR3 DNA: TGTGCCAGCAGCCCACGACGAGGACGGGGGGAGCAGTTCTTC

V gene: TRBV12-3/TRBV12-4
J gene: TRBJ2-5
clone size: many
D gene: TRBD2
CDR3 protein: CASSKGLARETQYF
CDR3 DNA: TGTGCCAGCAGTAAGGGACTAGCGAGGGAGACCCAGTACTTC

V gene: TRBV7-2
J gene: TRBJ2-5
clone size: .
D gene: .
CDR3 protein: CASSPPERTQYF
CDR3 DNA: TGTGCCAGCAGCCCGCCAGAACGGACCCAGTACTTC

V gene: TRBV5-1
J gene: TRBJ1-6
clone size: many
D gene: TRBD1
CDR3 protein: CASSRDRLSPLHF
CDR3 DNA: TGCGCCAGCAGCCGGGACAGACTTTCACCCCTCCACTTT